This T cell receptor (beta chain) was captured in a study of identical twins. Findings and limits, study-wide: Cord blood's abundant beta clonotypes had fewer insertions, unlike memory repertoires.

Template switching supplied a universal primer site; unique molecular identifiers were carried on the cDNA. TCRdb independently ran MiXCR on the 5' RACE reads; one entry per CDR3 protein. In the table there are under 350,000 distinct CDR3 sequences, roughly 9.8% of which are singletons. Every donor was a healthy Caucasian. The germline V gene encodes CDR1 LGHNA and CDR2 YSLEER. Trimming left V 4 bases short and J 0 bases short, with 13 bases between. This CDR3 is 15 amino acids long. This clonotype came up many times. Antigen specificity is unknown. In addition, the sample was reused for a study of yellow fever vaccine responses in identical twins. Per that paper: Twins' vaccine T cell responses reportedly seemed partly convergent and partly personalized.

Sequences were obtained from CD8+ T cells sorted from blood. V usage is TRBV4-3 and J usage is TRBJ2-7; D unclear. The origin of this receptor is a woman younger than 30 in good health. CDR3 protein: CASSPDTASSYEQYF. The CDR3 bases are TGCGCCAGCAGCCCAGATACGGCAAGCTCCTACGAGCAGTACTTC.